The entry below gives a single T cell receptor beta chain sequence along with its context. Its antigen is unidentified. Germline loops: CDR1 SGHVS, CDR2 FNYEAQ. This CDR3 is built from 15 residues. Trimming shortened V by 5 bases and J by 3 bases, and 16 bases separated the two germline ends. The table came from immunoSEQ multiplex PCR; TCRdb's copy has only in-frame clones and leaves some out. Of roughly 25,000 clones listed, around 83% are singletons. These data come from a study of T cells in narcolepsy. Study overall: Donors had narcolepsy type 1 or type 2, or were healthy controls.

Study-level results: Reportedly, autoreactive clonotypes were serially detected in patients' blood but not controls'.

The chain carries TRBV7-6 and TRBJ1-1; D not certain. Input material: CD45RA- memory CD4+ T cells from PBMCs. The sequence was collected from a human donor with narcolepsy. The CDR3 here is CASSRYGRRDTEAFF. CDR3 bases: TGTGCCAGCAGCCGGTACGGCAGGAGGGACACTGAAGCTTTCTTT.